This T cell receptor (beta chain) was profiled in a study of shared clonotypes between healthy human individuals. The CDR3 sequence is 16 residues long. Trimming left V 3 bases short and J 0 bases short, with 9 bases between. Germline values: CDR1 SGHTA, CDR2 FQGTGA. Profiling relied on immunoSEQ multiplex PCR, and the TCRdb table lists in-frame clones only, not all of them. The data show over 1.5 million clones, 98% seen once. This chain connects TRBV7-3 to TRBJ2-6; unclear D gene. Sequencing used naive CD4+ T cells sorted from blood. The subset: CD45RA+ positively selected. The origin of this receptor is a man aged 25-40 years in good health. The CDR3 reads CASSLDRPSGANVLTF. The CDR3 DNA follows: TGTGCCAGCAGCTTGGATCGGCCCTCTGGGGCCAACGTCCTGACTTTC.